These 15 T cell receptor beta chains share one sample of origin, sequenced in a study of cytomegalovirus exposure and HLA in healthy donors (dated by TCRdb to the late 2010s). Library method: the immunoSEQ multiplex PCR assay. For the multiplex PCR, a mixture combining 60 forward primers for TCR Vbeta segments and 13 reverse primers for TCR Jbeta segments was used. TCRdb carries this immuneACCESS record with in-frame sequences only. Its versions omit some clonotypes, under half of them owing to an unresolved V gene in the studies checked, with the rest unexplained. Here the sample has 95,000 to 120,000 clones; 82% occur a single time. Nearly 2.5% of the sample goes to the ten largest clones. The sample consisted of PBMCs. These receptors were taken from a woman aged 18-29 years in good health and CMV-seronegative.

The chain is built from TRBV7-7 and TRBJ2-2, with D perhaps TRBD1 (6 bases). The CDR3 runs to 15 residues. Per germline, CDR1 SSHAT and CDR2 FNYEAQ (reference sequence). V lost 5 bases and J 0 bases, leaving 10 bases between the germline ends. Here the CDR3 reads CASSPGTTNTGELFF. The CDR3 DNA follows: TGTGCCAGCAGCCCTGGGACAACGAACACCGGGGAGCTGTTTTTT.

The rearrangement joins TRBV11-3 to TRBJ1-3, with TRBD1 as a possible D gene (6 bases). Germline V CDR1 and CDR2: SGHNT, YENEEA. The CDR3 runs 14 residues. V gave up 5 bases and J gave up 5 bases, with 13 bases separating them. The CDR3: CASSQQGLRNTIYF. The CDR3 region has the DNA TGTGCCAGCAGCCAACAGGGTTTAAGAAACACCATATATTTT. Full variable domain (outside the CDR3, taken from reference TRBV11-3 and TRBJ1-3): EAGVVQSPRYKIIEKKQPVAFWCNPISGHNTLYWYLQNLGQGPELLIRYENEEAVDDSQLPKDRFSAERLKGVDSTLKIQPAELGDSAVYLCASSQQGLRNTIYFGEGSWLTVV.

This chain joins TRBV6-1 and TRBJ1-2; 11 bases map to TRBD1. The CDR3 is 15 residues long. Per the germline V gene, CDR1 is MNHNS and CDR2 is SASEGT. With 5 bases clipped from V and 8 bases from J, the junction kept 10 bases outside the gene matches. The CDR3 nucleotides read TGTGCCAGCAGTCCCGGGACAGGGGGAAACTTAGGCTACACCTTC. It is translated as CASSPGTGGNLGYTF.

This clone was counted between two and nine times. The rearrangement uses TRBV19 and TRBJ1-2, with D maybe TRBD1 (5 bases). The germline V gene encodes CDR1 LNHDA and CDR2 SQIVND (reference sequence). Trimming took 3 bases from V and 1 from J, leaving 9 bases between them. This CDR3 has 14 amino acids. The CDR3 DNA sequence: TGTGCCAGTAGTATCAGGGTGTTTAACTATGGCTACACCTTC. As protein: CASSIRVFNYGYTF.

V gene TRBV5-1 combines with J gene TRBJ2-6, with D unresolved. This CDR3 contains 15 residues. Per the germline V gene, CDR1 is SGHRS and CDR2 is YFSETQ. The V end was cut by 0 bases, the J end by 2 bases, with 6 bases between. Here the CDR3 DNA reads TGCGCCAGCAGCTTGGGGGCCACTGGGGCCAACGTCCTGACTTTC. Translated: CASSLGATGANVLTF.

Regarding this clone: At the DNA level, this CDR3 is encoded by other sequences in the same sample as well. V and J are TRBV19 and TRBJ1-1, with no clear D. Trimming shortened V by 7 bases and J by 1 base, and 16 bases separated the two germline ends. Germline values: CDR1 LNHDA, CDR2 SQIVND (reference sequence). This CDR3 is built from 15 residues. The CDR3 bases are TGTGCCAGTACCGCAAGGAGGAGTGGGAACACTGAAGCTTTCTTT. Translation gives CASTARRSGNTEAFF.

CDR3 sequence (DNA): TGTGCCAGTAACCCCGGTCAGGGGGTAGGTCAGCCCCAGCATTTT. Protein sequence: CASNPGQGVGQPQHF. The chain has TRBV19 and TRBJ1-5; 7 bases agree with TRBD1. Germline V gene lookup returns CDR1 LNHDA and CDR2 SQIVND (reference sequence). The V segment lost 7 bases and the J segment 6 bases; nucleotides outside the gene matches: 12. CDR3 length: 15 amino acids.

This clone has a single count. The V and J genes are TRBV28 and TRBJ2-3; 12 bases fit TRBD2. Germline assignment: CDR1 MDHEN and CDR2 SYDVKM. V lost 4 bases, J lost 8 bases, and 13 bases stayed unmatched. CDR3 length equals 17 residues. The CDR3 spells CASSYSPTSGRRVTQYF. The CDR3 coding sequence is TGTGCCAGCAGTTACTCACCGACTAGCGGGAGAAGAGTTACGCAGTATTTT.

This clone has only a few counts. The chain links TRBV5-1 to TRBJ1-2; TRBD1 aligns across 8 bases. V was pared by 0 bases and J by 6 bases, with 1 base of the junction left unmatched. The CDR3 extends over 13 amino acids. CDR1 and CDR2 (germline): SGHRS, YFSETQ. CDR3 in amino acids: CASSLETGDGYTF. As DNA, the CDR3 is TGCGCCAGCAGCTTGGAGACAGGGGATGGCTACACCTTC.

The chain has TRBV6-5 and TRBJ1-1; D remains ambiguous. The CDR3 consists of 12 residues. V gave up 2 bases and J gave up 3 bases, with 4 bases separating them. The germline V gene has CDR1 MNHEY and CDR2 SVGAGI. CDR3 loop: CASSYRDTEAFF. In DNA, the CDR3 is TGTGCCAGCAGTTACCGGGACACTGAAGCTTTCTTT.

J is TRBJ1-5 and V is TRBV28; D ambiguous. V was pared by 6 bases and J by 0 bases, with 15 bases between. Germline V gene data show CDR1 as MDHEN and CDR2 as SYDVKM. There are 16 residues in the CDR3. CDR3 amino acids: CASSSRPGNSNQPQHF. CDR3 sequence (DNA): TGTGCCAGCAGCTCCCGGCCGGGGAATAGCAATCAGCCCCAGCATTTT.

This clone has more than one count but fewer than ten. The rearrangement joins TRBV12-5 to TRBJ1-5, with TRBD1 matching over 9 bases. Germline V gives CDR1 LGHNT, CDR2 FRNRAP. The CDR3 runs 15 residues. J lost 1 base, V lost 9 bases, and 7 bases had no gene match. The CDR3 protein is CASGRDRASNQPQHF. The CDR3 DNA is TGTGCTAGCGGCCGGGACAGGGCGAGCAATCAGCCCCAGCATTTT.

CDR3 residues: CATSRDRLATYNEQFF. The CDR3 DNA follows: TGTGCCACCAGCAGAGATCGGCTAGCGACCTACAATGAGCAGTTCTTC. The chain links TRBV15 to TRBJ2-1; a possible D gene is TRBD2 (6 bases). CDR1 LNHNV and CDR2 YYDKDF come from the germline V gene (reference sequence). Trimming removed 0 bases at V and 2 bases at J, with 11 bases between. CDR3 size: 16 residues.

The rearrangement links TRBV6-1 to TRBJ2-1; 8 bases are a match to TRBD1. The CDR3 covers 14 residues. From germline, CDR1 is MNHNS and CDR2 SASEGT. The trim removed 2 bases at V and 7 bases at J, leaving 4 bases unmatched. In DNA form, the CDR3 reads TGTGCCAGCAGTGAAACCAGGGGGCTGAATGAGCAGTTCTTC. This codes for CASSETRGLNEQFF.

The chain carries TRBV20-1 and TRBJ2-5; 7 bases are shared with TRBD2. There are 11 residues in the CDR3. The V gene end was trimmed by 3 bases and the J gene end by 7 bases; junction bases not matched to a gene: 2. Germline assignment: CDR1 DFQATT and CDR2 SNEGSKA (reference sequence). CDR3 nucleotides: TGCAGTGCTAGGACTAGCACGACCCAGTACTTC. Its protein is CSARTSTTQYF.